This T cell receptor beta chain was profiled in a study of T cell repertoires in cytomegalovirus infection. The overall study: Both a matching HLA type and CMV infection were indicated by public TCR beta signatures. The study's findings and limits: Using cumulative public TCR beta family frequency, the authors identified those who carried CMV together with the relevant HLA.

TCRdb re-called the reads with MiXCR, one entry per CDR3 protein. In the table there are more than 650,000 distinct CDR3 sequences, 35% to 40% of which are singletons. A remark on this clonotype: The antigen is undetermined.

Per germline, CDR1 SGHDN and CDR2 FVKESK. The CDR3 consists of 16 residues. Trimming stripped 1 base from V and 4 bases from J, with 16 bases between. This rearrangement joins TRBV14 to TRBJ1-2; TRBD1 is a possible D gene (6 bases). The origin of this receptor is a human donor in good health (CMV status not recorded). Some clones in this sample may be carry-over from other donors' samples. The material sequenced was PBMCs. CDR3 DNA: TGTGCCAGCAGCCAAGTCCGTGACAGGAGAGTCTATGGCTACACCTTC. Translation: CASSQVRDRRVYGYTF. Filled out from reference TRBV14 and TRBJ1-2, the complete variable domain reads EAGVTQFPSHSVIEKGQTVTLRCDPISGHDNLYWYRRVMGKEIKFLLHFVKESKQDESGMPNNRFLAERTGGTYSTLKVQPAELEDSGVYFCASSQVRDRRVYGYTFGSGTRLTVV.